These 10 T cell receptor beta chains were sequenced from one sample in a study of Graves' ophthalmopathy and Graves' hyperthyroidism. Beta-chain TCR CDR3 regions were amplified from RNA transcripts. HTBI-primed RT-PCR formed the first round, and a multiplex PCR formed the second. TCRdb re-derived calls from the multiplex PCR reads in MiXCR, one entry per CDR3 protein. The sample has hundreds of thousands of distinct CDR3 sequences; 22% are singletons. The specimen sequenced was peripheral blood. These receptors were obtained from a woman aged 18-30 years with stable Graves' hyperthyroidism. Some clones in this sample may be carry-over from other donors' samples.

The chain carries TRBV27 and TRBJ2-4; TRBD1 aligns across 7 bases. Per the germline V gene, CDR1 is MNHEY and CDR2 is SMNVEV (reference sequence). The CDR3 loop spans 15 amino acids. With V trimmed by 5 bases and J by 0 bases, 4 bases remained unmatched. The CDR3 region is CASSGTDIAKNIQYF. The CDR3, as DNA: TGTGCCAGCAGTGGGACAGACATAGCCAAAAACATTCAGTACTTC.

This clonotype was observed many times. The chain is built from TRBV27 and TRBJ2-7, with a tentative D call TRBD2 (6 bases). The length of the CDR3 is 15 residues. Deletions cut 5 bases from V and 0 bases from J, with 14 bases between. The V gene's germline CDR1 is MNHEY and CDR2 SMNVEV (reference sequence). The CDR3 here is CASSPSGRTSYEQYF. The CDR3 DNA reads as TGTGCCAGCAGTCCCTCGGGGAGGACCTCCTACGAGCAGTACTTC.

Of note for this clonotype: One end of the junction varies from germline; a read error may be responsible. This chain links TRBV5-1 with TRBJ1-1; D not certain. The germline V gene has CDR1 SGHRS and CDR2 YFSETQ. CDR3 length equals 14 residues. The CDR3 nucleotides read TGCGCCAGCAGCTTGACCCCCGGAGGCCCTGAGGCTTTCTTT. Translated, it gives CASSLTPGGPEAFF.

This clonotype was seen more than once but under ten times. The chain recombines TRBV5-1 with TRBJ1-5; TRBD1 agrees at 10 bases. V was clipped by 4 bases and J by 7 bases; unmatched bases: 8. The germline V gene has CDR1 SGHRS and CDR2 YFSETQ. The CDR3 is made up of 15 amino acids. CDR3 sequence reads: CASSLGTGEGQPQHF. CDR3 sequence (DNA): TGCGCCAGCAGCCTCGGGACAGGGGAGGGACAGCCCCAGCATTTT.

This clonotype was seen repeatedly, ten times or more. This chain connects TRBV12-3 or TRBV12-4 to TRBJ1-5; no reliable D call. CDR3 size: 15 residues. Deletions cut 3 bases from V and 2 bases from J, with 11 bases between. DNA of the CDR3: TGTGCCAGCAGTTTCGTGGGGAGAGGCAATCAGCCCCAGCATTTT. The encoded protein is CASSFVGRGNQPQHF.

This chain joins TRBV20-1 and TRBJ2-5; D is ambiguous. V dropped 2 bases and J dropped 6 bases, with 13 bases sitting between them. Germline V gives CDR1 DFQATT, CDR2 SNEGSKA (reference sequence). The CDR3 consists of 13 residues. The CDR3 bases are TGCAGTGCTAGAAACTACCTAAGAAAGACCCAGTACTTC. This sequence encodes CSARNYLRKTQYF.

This clonotype appeared many times. The chain uses TRBV28 and TRBJ1-1; 8 bases are shared with TRBD1. V dropped 8 bases and J dropped 0; count of bases not matched to a gene: 8. The germline V gene has CDR1 MDHEN and CDR2 SYDVKM. This CDR3 contains 15 residues. In DNA, the CDR3 is TGTGCCAGCGGGGGGGACAGGTACATGAACACTGAAGCTTTCTTT. Residues: CASGGDRYMNTEAFF.

The CDR3 DNA follows: TGCAGTGCTATTCGGCTGAACACTGAAGCTTTCTTT. Translation gives CSAIRLNTEAFF. This chain uses TRBV20-1 with TRBJ1-1; D remains unclear. V was pared by 4 bases and J by 0 bases, with 6 bases between. The CDR3 spans 12 residues. Germline V lookup: CDR1 DFQATT, CDR2 SNEGSKA (reference sequence).

This clonotype was detected ten times or more. The chain has TRBV14 and TRBJ1-6, with 11 positions matching TRBD1. V shed 4 bases, J shed 8 bases, and the junction held 7 bases outside the gene matches. This CDR3 spans 16 amino acids. Germline V lookup: CDR1 SGHDN, CDR2 FVKESK. The CDR3: CASSLSRDRGYSPLHF. Here the CDR3 DNA reads TGTGCCAGCAGCCTCTCCCGGGACAGGGGGTATTCACCCCTCCACTTT.

This clonotype was counted many times. The chain is built from TRBV19 and TRBJ1-1, with D uncertain. The CDR3 spans 15 residues. Germline CDR1 is LNHDA and CDR2 is SQIVND (reference sequence). The V end lost 0 bases, the J end lost 5 bases, and 13 bases lay between the germline ends. For the CDR3, the DNA is TGTGCCAGTAGTATAGATTCCACCGGCGCTACTGAAGCTTTCTTT. Translated, it gives CASSIDSTGATEAFF.